These 19 T cell receptor beta chains originate from one sample sequenced in a study of PD-1 and CTLA-4 blockade in melanoma (dated by TCRdb to the early 2020s). Library generation was performed with the immunoSEQ multiplex PCR assay. Held by TCRdb, this immuneACCESS table contains in-frame sequences only and omits some clones. Under half of the omission traces to an unresolved V gene where checked; the cause of the rest is unknown. This sample lists about 31,000 clones; around 93% were detected once. Over 6.5% of the sample belongs to the ten largest clones. Sequences were derived from CD8+ T cells from peripheral blood, sampled from a patient given anti-PD-1 treatment. Receptors were obtained from a human donor with melanoma.

V is TRBV6-5 and J is TRBJ2-2, with 7 bases matching TRBD2. Germline assignment: CDR1 MNHEY and CDR2 SVGAGI. V gave up 6 bases and J gave up 6 bases; unmatched junction bases: 7. This CDR3 contains 14 residues. The CDR3 nucleotides are TGTGCCAGCAGGGGGGGGAGTAGGCCCGGGGAGCTGTTTTTT. Translation: CASRGGSRPGELFF.

V gene TRBV27 combines with J gene TRBJ2-3; TRBD1 aligns across 11 bases. The CDR3 has 14 amino acids. The germline V gene has CDR1 MNHEY and CDR2 SMNVEV (reference sequence). With 4 bases clipped from V and 6 bases from J, the junction kept 3 bases outside the gene matches. As DNA, the CDR3 is TGTGCCAGCAGTTCGGGACAGGGGGTGGATACGCAGTATTTT. Translation: CASSSGQGVDTQYF.

The DNA for the CDR3 is TGTGCCAGCAGTGACAGGGACACCGGGGAGCTGTTTTTT. Protein: CASSDRDTGELFF. The V and J genes are TRBV6-4 and TRBJ2-2; no clear D gene. Germline V gene sequence: CDR1 MRHNA, CDR2 SNTAGT. Trimming took 2 bases from V and 3 from J, leaving 4 bases between them. The CDR3 is made up of 13 amino acids.

The J gene is TRBJ2-5, the V gene TRBV27; D call uncertain. V was clipped by 5 bases and J by 1 base, with 11 bases between them. This CDR3 comprises 14 residues. Looked up from germline, CDR1 is MNHEY and CDR2 is SMNVEV (reference sequence). The CDR3 here is CASSPLVLQETQYF. CDR3 nucleotide sequence: TGTGCCAGCAGTCCCTTAGTACTCCAAGAGACCCAGTACTTC.

The V gene is TRBV4-1, the J gene TRBJ2-7; D call uncertain. The V gene's germline CDR1 is MGHRA and CDR2 YSYEKL. The CDR3 extends over 13 amino acids. V lost 0 bases, J lost 2 bases, and 5 bases lay in between. The CDR3 spells CASSQDMPYEQYF. The CDR3 bases are TGCGCCAGCAGCCAAGATATGCCCTACGAGCAGTACTTC.

This clone has just one count. The chain combines TRBV7-8 with TRBJ2-1; D is ambiguous. Trimming left V 1 base short and J 4 bases short, with 11 bases between. Germline V gene sequence: CDR1 SGHVS, CDR2 FQNEAQ. The CDR3 has 15 residues. The CDR3 reads CASSLVGRTYNEQFF. DNA of the CDR3: TGTGCCAGCAGCTTAGTGGGTAGAACGTACAATGAGCAGTTCTTC.

V gene TRBV4-2 combines with J gene TRBJ2-7, with 11 bases that match TRBD2. Trimming cost V 1 base and J 1 base; bases outside gene matches: 6. The germline gives CDR1 LGHNA, CDR2 YNFKEQ. The CDR3 spans 17 residues. The CDR3 spells CASSQVSGTSGSYEQYF. The CDR3 nucleotides read TGTGCCAGCAGCCAAGTGTCTGGGACTAGCGGATCCTACGAGCAGTACTTC.

The J gene is TRBJ1-1, the V gene TRBV12-3 or TRBV12-4; D is unresolved. Between the trimmed V and J ends, which lost 5 bases and 9 bases, there was a span of 13 bases. This CDR3 contains 12 residues. This CDR3 is CASSPGQAQAFF. CDR3 in DNA: TGTGCCAGCAGTCCCGGGCAGGCCCAAGCTTTCTTT.

The chain carries TRBV7-6 and TRBJ2-5, with 9 bases aligning to TRBD1. CDR1 SGHVS and CDR2 FNYEAQ come from the germline V gene. The CDR3 consists of 17 residues. V shed 0 bases, J shed 2 bases, and the junction held 7 bases outside the gene matches. The CDR3 loop reads CASSLAWTGDTQETQYF. The DNA of the CDR3 is TGTGCCAGCAGCTTAGCGTGGACAGGGGACACTCAAGAGACCCAGTACTTC.

This clone was observed a single time. This chain connects TRBV6-4 to TRBJ2-4; 12 bases are a match to TRBD2. V lost 6 bases to trimming and J lost 0 bases; unmatched junction nucleotides: 15. Germline V gives CDR1 MRHNA, CDR2 SNTAGT. The CDR3 is 20 residues long. The CDR3 reads CASRARVLAGGPLAKNIQYF. DNA of the CDR3: TGTGCCAGCAGGGCGAGGGTACTAGCGGGGGGCCCTCTAGCCAAAAACATTCAGTACTTC.

CDR3 bases: TGTGCCAGCAGCTTCTCCGAGGGCCCCTACGAGCAGTACTTC. It codes for CASSFSEGPYEQYF. V and J are TRBV7-9 and TRBJ2-7; D may be TRBD2 (5 bases). The CDR3 sequence is 14 residues long. The germline V and J ends were trimmed by 3 bases and 2 bases, with 11 bases remaining between them. Looked up from germline, CDR1 is SEHNR and CDR2 is FQNEAQ (reference sequence).

This clone was seen more than once but under ten times. DNA of the CDR3: TGTGCCAGCAGTGACGGGTTCGAGGACAGACTTTCATATGGCTACACCTTC. Its protein product is CASSDGFEDRLSYGYTF. The rearrangement links TRBV2 to TRBJ1-2, with a weak D call TRBD1 (6 bases). The V end was cut by 3 bases, the J end by 5 bases, with 22 bases between. CDR1 is SNHLY and CDR2 is FYNNEI in the germline V gene. The CDR3 has 17 residues.

The chain uses TRBV9 and TRBJ2-7; D assignment may be TRBD1 or TRBD2 (5 bases each). The CDR3 sequence is 13 residues long. V was clipped by 8 bases and J by 1 base, with 13 bases between them. Germline assignment: CDR1 SGDLS and CDR2 YYNGEE. In DNA, the CDR3 is TGTGCCAGGAGGGGTCCACCATCCTACGAGCAGTACTTC. Translating gives CARRGPPSYEQYF.

The genes are TRBV19 and TRBJ2-1; D uncertain. Germline CDR1 and CDR2: LNHDA and SQIVND (reference sequence). V was shortened by 6 bases and J by 5 bases, with 14 bases between the two germline ends. The CDR3 contains 14 residues. This CDR3 reads CASSPPVVHNEQFF. Here the CDR3 DNA reads TGTGCCAGTAGCCCACCCGTGGTACACAATGAGCAGTTCTTC.

The chain is built from TRBV2 and TRBJ1-1; D gene ambiguous. Germline V gene sequence: CDR1 SNHLY, CDR2 FYNNEI. V was cut by 5 bases and J by 1 base, with 11 bases left in between. This CDR3 has 14 amino acids. The chain's CDR3 is CASSFLVPNTEAFF. In DNA form, the CDR3 reads TGTGCCAGCAGTTTTCTCGTCCCGAACACTGAAGCTTTCTTT.

This sequence joins TRBV6-6 and TRBJ2-3; 7 bases are shared with TRBD1. Per the germline V gene, CDR1 is MNHNY and CDR2 is SVGAGI (reference sequence). V lost 11 bases, J lost 0 bases, and 8 bases stayed unmatched. The CDR3 consists of 14 residues. DNA of the CDR3: TGTGCCTCAGGGGGTGCGACTAGCACAGATACGCAGTATTTT. The encoded protein is CASGGATSTDTQYF.

The chain joins TRBV14 to TRBJ1-1; no reliable D call. Germline values: CDR1 SGHDN, CDR2 FVKESK. The CDR3 contains 13 residues. The V end was cut by 2 bases, the J end by 3 bases, with 7 bases between. CDR3: CASSQRTYTEAFF. The CDR3 DNA reads as TGTGCCAGCAGCCAACGAACCTACACTGAAGCTTTCTTT. The full variable domain, rest sourced from reference TRBV14 and TRBJ1-1, is EAGVTQFPSHSVIEKGQTVTLRCDPISGHDNLYWYRRVMGKEIKFLLHFVKESKQDESGMPNNRFLAERTGGTYSTLKVQPAELEDSGVYFCASSQRTYTEAFFGQGTRLTVV.

In its sample, this clone was seen a few times. The chain recombines TRBV24-1 with TRBJ2-1; D perhaps matches TRBD1 (6 bases). Germline V lookup: CDR1 KGHDR, CDR2 SFDVKD. This CDR3 spans 15 amino acids. Trimming took off 4 bases at V and 4 bases at J, with 13 bases between the two ends. The CDR3 DNA reads TGTGCCACCAGTGACTACGGGACACTGTACAATGAGCAGTTCTTC. Translating gives CATSDYGTLYNEQFF.

The chain has TRBV28 and TRBJ1-3; D gene ambiguous. The CDR3 runs 18 residues. V shed 5 bases and J shed 0 bases, with 20 bases lying between them. Germline CDR1 reads MDHEN; CDR2 reads SYDVKM. The CDR3 coding sequence is TGTGCCAGCAGTCTGACCCCGGACGGCTTGAGCTCTGGAAACACCATATATTTT. It encodes CASSLTPDGLSSGNTIYF.